These 3 T cell receptor beta chains were all obtained from the same sample, sequenced in a study of T-cell reconstitution after alpha-beta-depleted transplantation in children (dated by TCRdb to 2016 to 2018). Receptor libraries were prepared by PCR. Instrument on record: Illumina HiSeq 2500. TCR library preparation used molecular barcoding, with unique molecular identifiers applied to normalize quantification of the TCRbeta repertoire. TCRdb trimmed the raw reads at Q25, called clones with MiXCR and kept productive beta chains. Entries that share a CDR3 protein sequence are merged under the most common genes and DNA. The sample records about 540,000 distinct CDR3 sequences, approximately 16% of which are singletons. The biggest ten clones account for less than 4% of the sample. The source material was PBMCs from the stem cell graft donor, sampled from the stem cell graft. These TCRs come from a human donor who donated a stem cell graft to a child with acute lymphoblastic leukemia.

This clonotype was seen only a few times. This chain links TRBV20-1 with TRBJ2-1, with D perhaps TRBD2 (5 bases). CDR3 length: 15 amino acids. Germline V lookup: CDR1 DFQATT, CDR2 SNEGSKA (reference sequence). V shed 3 bases and J shed 6 bases, with 18 bases lying between them. The CDR3 is CSASSRDTYFNEQFF. The CDR3 bases are TGCAGTGCTAGTTCCCGGGATACCTACTTCAATGAGCAGTTCTTC.

The chain recombines TRBV25-1 with TRBJ1-1; the D is unclear. V lost 4 bases and J lost 11, with 17 bases in between. The CDR3 has 13 residues. Germline CDR1 is MGHDK and CDR2 is SYGVNS. CDR3 nucleotides: TGTGCCAGCAGTGCTTCTCCCGCCCTGGGGGCTTTCTTT. Its translation is CASSASPALGAFF.

The rearrangement links TRBV5-1 to TRBJ1-1; D ambiguous. The germline V gene encodes CDR1 SGHRS and CDR2 YFSETQ. With 0 bases removed from V and 1 base from J, the gap between germline ends came to 13 bases. The CDR3 has 16 residues. CDR3 nucleotide sequence: TGCGCCAGCAGCTTGGCCAGCGGACGGCGGAACACTGAAGCTTTCTTT. Translated, it gives CASSLASGRRNTEAFF.